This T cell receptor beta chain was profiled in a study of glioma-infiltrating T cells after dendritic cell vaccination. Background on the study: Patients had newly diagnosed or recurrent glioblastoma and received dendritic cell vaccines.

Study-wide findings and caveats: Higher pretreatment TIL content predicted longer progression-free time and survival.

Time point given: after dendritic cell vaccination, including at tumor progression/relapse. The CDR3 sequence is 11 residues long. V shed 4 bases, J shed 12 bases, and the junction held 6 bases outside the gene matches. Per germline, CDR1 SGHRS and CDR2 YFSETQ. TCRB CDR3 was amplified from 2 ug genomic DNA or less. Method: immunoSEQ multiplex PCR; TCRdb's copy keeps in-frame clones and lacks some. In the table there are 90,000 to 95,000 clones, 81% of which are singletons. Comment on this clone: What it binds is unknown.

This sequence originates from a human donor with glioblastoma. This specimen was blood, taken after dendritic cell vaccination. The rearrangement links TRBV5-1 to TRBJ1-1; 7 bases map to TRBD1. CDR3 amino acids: CASSPDREPFF. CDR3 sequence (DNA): TGCGCCAGCAGCCCAGACAGGGAACCTTTCTTT.